Listed below are T cell receptor beta chains from one sample, sequenced in a study of cytomegalovirus exposure and HLA in healthy donors. Clones were read by immunoSEQ multiplex PCR, and TCRdb kept only the in-frame ones, dropping some. The sample includes more than 80,000 clones, 63% of them seen just once. The sequenced material came from PBMCs. All receptors derive from a woman aged 40-49 years in good health and CMV-seropositive. The CDR3 runs from the conserved cysteine through the conserved F or W. A D gene is named only where the DNA matches it firmly. Only some rows state a clone size, as once, few, many or a class for expanded clones.

>NA|TRBJ2-7|TRBV6-5|few
CASSWSGSTYEQYF
TGTGCCAGCAGTTGGTCAGGAAGTACCTACGAGCAGTACTTC
>TRBD1|TRBJ1-2|TRBV6-1|NA
CASSRDRDNYGYTF
TGTGCCAGCAGTCGGGACAGAGATAACTATGGCTACACCTTC
>NA|TRBJ2-1|TRBV7-9|few
CASSLASPGRNEQFF
TGTGCCAGCAGCTTAGCGTCCCCGGGGAGGAATGAGCAGTTCTTC
>NA|TRBJ1-6|TRBV30|few
CAWSPGWNSPLHF
TGTGCCTGGAGTCCAGGTTGGAATTCACCCCTCCACTTT
>TRBD2|TRBJ2-5|TRBV28|few
CASSVGLTRETQYF
TGTGCCAGCAGTGTGGGACTAACCCGAGAGACCCAGTACTTC
>NA|TRBJ1-2|TRBV7-2|NA
CASSLGLETGNYGYTF
TGTGCCAGCAGCTTAGGACTTGAGACAGGAAACTATGGCTACACCTTC
>TRBD1|TRBJ1-1|TRBV6-5|once
CASSSKGDRDHPEAFF
TGTGCCAGCAGTTCGAAAGGGGACAGGGACCATCCTGAAGCTTTCTTT
>NA|TRBJ2-1|TRBV2|few
CASSREGAAYNEQFF
TGTGCCAGTAGCAGAGAGGGAGCCGCCTACAATGAGCAGTTCTTC
>TRBD1|TRBJ1-2|TRBV9|NA
CASSVGIGGQGANGYTF
TGTGCCAGCAGCGTAGGAATCGGGGGACAGGGGGCGAATGGCTACACCTTC
>TRBD2|TRBJ2-7|TRBV10-3|NA
CAIRASSGRVRDEQYF
TGTGCCATCAGGGCGTCTAGCGGGAGAGTTCGGGACGAGCAGTACTTC
>NA|TRBJ1-1|TRBV2|few
CASIKETGVNTEAFF
TGTGCCAGCATTAAAGAAACAGGCGTGAACACTGAAGCTTTCTTT
>NA|TRBJ2-2|TRBV5-4|NA
CASSLLEEGTGELFF
TGTGCCAGCAGCTTGCTGGAAGAGGGCACCGGGGAGCTGTTTTTT
>NA|TRBJ1-2|TRBV30|NA
CAWSLGSYGYTF
TGTGCCTGGAGTTTGGGCAGCTATGGCTACACCTTC
>NA|TRBJ1-3|TRBV9|NA
CASSVNQGSGNTIYF
TGTGCCAGCAGCGTAAACCAGGGCTCTGGAAACACCATATATTTT
>TRBD2|TRBJ2-5|TRBV10-3|NA
CAIGTSETETQYF
TGTGCCATCGGGACTAGCGAAACGGAGACCCAGTACTTC
>TRBD1|TRBJ2-1|TRBV5-1|NA
CASSLLDRQNEQFF
TGCGCCAGCAGCTTGTTGGACAGGCAGAATGAGCAGTTCTTC
>NA|TRBJ2-2|TRBV10-2|NA
CASSEGLGAGELFF
TGCGCCAGCAGTGAGGGGCTAGGGGCCGGGGAGCTGTTTTTT
>TRBD1|TRBJ1-2|TRBV9|once
CASSVGPHRGESGYTF
TGTGCCAGCAGCGTAGGCCCCCACAGGGGGGAGAGCGGCTACACCTTC
>NA|TRBJ1-1|TRBV5-1|NA
CASSGGTVNTEAFF
TGCGCCAGCAGCGGCGGGACGGTGAACACTGAAGCTTTCTTT
>TRBD1|TRBJ1-5|TRBV28|few
CASSLLGTGGQPQHF
TGTGCCAGCAGTTTATTAGGGACAGGGGGGCAGCCCCAGCATTTT
>NA|TRBJ1-5|TRBV28|NA
CASRRPGSGDQPQHF
TGTGCCAGCAGACGGCCCGGATCCGGGGATCAGCCCCAGCATTTT
>NA|TRBJ1-5|TRBV28|few
CASSPYRNQPQHF
TGTGCCAGCAGTCCTTACAGAAATCAGCCCCAGCATTTT
>NA|TRBJ1-3|TRBV2|NA
CASATDGGTIYF
TGTGCCAGCGCAACCGACGGCGGCACCATATATTTT
>TRBD1|TRBJ1-1|TRBV13|NA
CASSLSGGTGVMKTEAFF
TGTGCCAGCAGCCTATCAGGGGGGACAGGGGTTATGAAAACTGAAGCTTTCTTT
>NA|TRBJ1-1|TRBV7-9|once
CASSLAQGEDTEAFF
TGTGCCAGCAGCTTAGCGCAGGGCGAGGACACTGAAGCTTTCTTT
>NA|TRBJ1-5|TRBV7-2|NA
CASSYFLYQPQHF
TGTGCCAGCAGCTACTTTCTATATCAGCCCCAGCATTTT
>TRBD1|TRBJ2-7|TRBV19|NA
CASSILGTGTYEQYF
TGTGCCAGTAGTATATTAGGGACAGGGACCTACGAGCAGTACTTC
>NA|TRBJ1-6|TRBV27|NA
CASRSIVSNSPLHF
TGTGCCAGCAGGTCTATTGTTTCGAATTCACCCCTCCACTTT
>NA|TRBJ2-1|TRBV4-1|NA
CASSQASGTLNNEQFF
TGCGCCAGCAGCCAAGCTTCCGGGACTCTAAACAATGAGCAGTTCTTC
>NA|TRBJ1-1|TRBV28|NA
CASSLDIRGGTEAFF
TGTGCCAGCAGTTTAGATATCAGAGGAGGGACTGAAGCTTTCTTT
>TRBD1|TRBJ2-1|TRBV28|once
CASSTRGGTGGPWNEQFF
TGTGCCAGCAGTACCAGGGGGGGGACAGGGGGCCCTTGGAATGAGCAGTTCTTC
>NA|TRBJ2-7|TRBV28|NA
CASTRGYEQYF
TGTGCCAGCACCCGGGGCTACGAGCAGTACTTC
>NA|TRBJ2-3|TRBV7-9|few
CASSLARTDTQYF
TGTGCCAGCAGCTTAGCGCGAACAGATACGCAGTATTTT
>TRBD1|TRBJ1-5|TRBV18|NA
CASSGDRGNQPQHF
TGTGCCAGCTCGGGAGACAGGGGCAATCAGCCCCAGCATTTT
>TRBD1|TRBJ2-6|TRBV23-1|NA
CASSHVDRTHSGANVLTF
TGCGCCAGCAGTCACGTGGACAGGACGCATTCTGGGGCCAACGTCCTGACTTTC
>NA|TRBJ1-1|TRBV30|NA
CAWSITRAEAFF
TGTGCCTGGAGTATAACTCGCGCTGAAGCTTTCTTT
>NA|TRBJ2-3|TRBV5-1|NA
CASSQVGADTQYF
TGCGCCAGCAGCCAGGTAGGGGCAGATACGCAGTATTTT
>TRBD2|TRBJ2-2|TRBV7-9|NA
CASSVTSGSQNTGELFF
TGTGCCAGCAGCGTCACTAGCGGGAGCCAGAACACCGGGGAGCTGTTTTTT
>TRBD2|TRBJ2-7|TRBV29-1|NA
CSVETRSGVSYEQYF
TGCAGCGTTGAAACCCGAAGCGGGGTCTCCTACGAGCAGTACTTC
>NA|TRBJ1-2|TRBV6-1|few
CASSEGGGGYGYTF
TGTGCCAGCAGTGAGGGGGGCGGGGGCTATGGCTACACCTTC
>TRBD1|TRBJ1-1|TRBV19|NA
CASSRQGRTEAFF
TGTGCCAGTAGTAGACAGGGTAGGACTGAAGCTTTCTTT
>TRBD2|TRBJ2-5|TRBV7-3|NA
CASSLQAGGPQETQYF
TGTGCCAGCAGCTTACAAGCGGGAGGGCCCCAAGAGACCCAGTACTTC
>NA|TRBJ2-1|TRBV11-2|few
CASSLEPGNPQFF
TGTGCCAGCAGCTTAGAACCAGGGAATCCTCAGTTCTTC
>NA|TRBJ2-5|TRBV9|few
CASSVTGTYRETQYF
TGTGCCAGCAGCGTGACAGGGACTTATAGAGAGACCCAGTACTTC
>TRBD2|TRBJ2-3|TRBV4-3|once
CASSQSSLAGANTQYF
TGCGCCAGCAGCCAATCCTCCCTAGCGGGAGCGAATACGCAGTATTTT
>TRBD2|TRBJ2-1|TRBV5-6|NA
CASSGTRYNEQFF
TGTGCCAGCAGCGGGACTAGGTACAATGAGCAGTTCTTC
>TRBD1|TRBJ1-4|TRBV29-1|few
CSVAQGADEKLFF
TGCAGCGTTGCACAGGGGGCGGATGAAAAACTGTTTTTT
>NA|TRBJ1-1|TRBV18|NA
CASSLDIVTEAFF
TGTGCCAGCTCACTAGACATTGTCACTGAAGCTTTCTTT
>NA|TRBJ1-4|TRBV7-7|NA
CASSLAGGKLFF
TGTGCCAGCAGCTTAGCGGGGGGAAAGCTGTTTTTT
>NA|TRBJ2-7|TRBV19|NA
CASKKGLALGEQYF
TGTGCCAGTAAGAAGGGACTCGCCCTGGGCGAGCAGTACTTC
>NA|TRBJ1-2|TRBV28|few
CASSLPTIVYGYTF
TGTGCCAGCAGTTTACCGACAATTGTCTATGGCTACACCTTC
>TRBD2|TRBJ2-2|TRBV7-2|NA
CASSSGLAGGGPGELFF
TGTGCCAGCAGCTCTGGACTAGCGGGAGGGGGGCCCGGGGAGCTGTTTTTT
>NA|TRBJ2-3|TRBV6-5|NA
CATRAGHSTDTQYF
TGTGCCACCAGAGCGGGACATTCCACAGATACGCAGTATTTT
>NA|TRBJ1-3|TRBV7-2|NA
CASSQTQHGGGNTIYF
TGTGCCAGCAGCCAAACCCAACACGGGGGGGGAAACACCATATATTTT